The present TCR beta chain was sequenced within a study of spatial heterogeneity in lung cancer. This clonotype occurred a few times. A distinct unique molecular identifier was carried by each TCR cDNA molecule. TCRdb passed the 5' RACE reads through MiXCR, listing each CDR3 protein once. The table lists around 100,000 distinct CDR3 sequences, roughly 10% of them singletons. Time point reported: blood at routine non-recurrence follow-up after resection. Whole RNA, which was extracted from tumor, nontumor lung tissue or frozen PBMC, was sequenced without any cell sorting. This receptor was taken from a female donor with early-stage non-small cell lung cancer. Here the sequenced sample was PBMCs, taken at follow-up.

DNA of the CDR3: TGTGCCAGCAGTTTAGCGGGAGGGCCCCAGCATTTT. It yields the protein CASSLAGGPQHF. V gene TRBV12-3 or TRBV12-4 combines with J gene TRBJ1-5; D is uncertain. V was pared by 0 bases and J by 9 bases, with 6 bases between. The CDR3 runs 12 residues.